This T cell receptor beta chain was identified during a study of liver allograft versus peripheral blood T cells. Across the study: Transplanted-liver and recipient peripheral blood T cell receptor repertoires were compared.

Notes on the study in general: Peripheral blood T cell receptor repertoires reportedly differed from those found within liver allografts.

Germline trimming cut 3 bases from V and 1 base from J; bases unmatched to any gene: 11. The CDR3 sequence is 17 residues long. From germline, CDR1 is DFQATT and CDR2 SNEGSKA (reference sequence). This clonotype came up a few times. Antigen: not known. TCRdb analysed the reads with MiXCR anew, one entry per CDR3 protein. The sample gives approximately 10,000 distinct CDR3 sequences, about a fifth of which show up once; 1.7% is in the top ten. This TCR derives from a human patient who had a liver transplant. Certain T cells may be donor cells from the graft. The chain combines TRBV20-1 with TRBJ2-3; 9 bases line up with TRBD1. The CDR3 loop is CSASSGTGIPGTDTQYF. DNA for the CDR3: TGCAGTGCTAGCTCCGGGACAGGGATCCCTGGCACAGATACGCAGTATTTT.